A selection of T cell receptor beta chains follows, all from one sample in a study of shared clonotypes between healthy human individuals. Assay: immunoSEQ multiplex PCR; the TCRdb copy retains only in-frame clones and omits some. The table has about 2.4 million clones, roughly 93% seen once. The sequenced material came from naive CD4+ T cells from PBMCs. The source is a man between 18 and 29 years old in good health. Some clones in this sample may be carry-over from other donors' samples. Both conserved end residues are part of each CDR3. The order of the fields is D gene, clone size, V gene, CDR3 length, J gene, CDR3 DNA, CDR3 protein. The D gene is left open where the match is weak. Rows may omit the clone size; those that give it use once, few, many or a size class.

>-|-|TRBV7-9|10|TRBJ2-2
TGTGCCAGCAGAGAGGGGGAGCTGTTTTTT
CASREGELFF
>TRBD1|few|TRBV6-6|14|TRBJ1-2
TGTGCCAGCAGTTACGACCGACAGGGGTATGGCTACACCTTC
CASSYDRQGYGYTF
>TRBD1|-|TRBV9|15|TRBJ2-1
TGTGCCAGCAGCGCGACAGGGGACTCCTACAATGAGCAGTTCTTC
CASSATGDSYNEQFF
>-|-|TRBV7-9|14|TRBJ2-7
TGTGCCAGCAGCTTCCCGGCCCCTTCCTACGAGCAGTACTTC
CASSFPAPSYEQYF
>-|-|TRBV6-1|16|TRBJ1-4
TGTGCCAGCAGTGTATTCCCGGTCAGGGCTGATGAAAAACTGTTTTTT
CASSVFPVRADEKLFF
>TRBD2|-|TRBV9|17|TRBJ2-5
TGTGCCAGCAGCGCTGGGGCACTAGCGGGAGGTTGGGAGACCCAGTACTTC
CASSAGALAGGWETQYF
>TRBD1|-|TRBV28|15|TRBJ1-2
TGTGCCAGTAACGGGGTGGCAGGGGGAAGCTTTGACTACACCTTC
CASNGVAGGSFDYTF
>TRBD2|-|TRBV7-9|15|TRBJ2-3
TGTGCCAGCAGCCCCCGCGGGGGAAGCACAGATACGCAGTATTTT
CASSPRGGSTDTQYF
>TRBD1|once|TRBV28|17|TRBJ1-4
TGTGCCAGCAGTTCCGACCTCCCCGGGACAGGGAATGAAAAACTGTTTTTT
CASSSDLPGTGNEKLFF
>-|-|TRBV28|14|TRBJ1-1
TGTGCCAGCAGTTTAAATGGGGTCCGCACTGAAGCTTTCTTT
CASSLNGVRTEAFF
>TRBD2|once|TRBV18|16|TRBJ2-5
TGTGCCAGCTCACCACCGGGACTAGCGGGTCAAGAGACCCAGTACTTC
CASSPPGLAGQETQYF
>-|-|TRBV29-1|13|TRBJ2-3
TGCAGCACTCGCAGTAGGGCTCCAGATACGCAGTATTTT
CSTRSRAPDTQYF
>-|-|TRBV5-1|15|TRBJ2-1
TGCGCCAGCAGCTTACAGGAGAGCTCCTACAATGAGCAGTTCTTC
CASSLQESSYNEQFF
>TRBD2|few|TRBV7-2|14|TRBJ2-7
TGTGCCAGCAGCCGCGGGAGGCCAGAATACGAGCAGTACTTC
CASSRGRPEYEQYF
>-|-|TRBV28|13|TRBJ2-4
TGTGCCAGCAGGGTAGGGGGCAAAAACATTCAGTACTTC
CASRVGGKNIQYF
>-|-|TRBV28|16|TRBJ2-5
TGTGCCAGCAGTTCCACCCACCTGACAGAGCAAGAGACCCAGTACTTC
CASSSTHLTEQETQYF
>TRBD2|once|TRBV11-3|13|TRBJ2-7
TGTGCCAGCAGCATGACATGGACTAGCGAGCAGTACTTC
CASSMTWTSEQYF
>-|-|TRBV6-5|15|TRBJ2-1
TGTGCCAGCAGCCGGAACATTAAGGCACAACGGGTGCAGTTCTTC
CASSRNIKAQRVQFF
>TRBD1|-|TRBV9|17|TRBJ2-5
TGTGCCAGCAGCGGCCACAGGGGGGAAAGCGCACAAGAGACCCAGTACTTC
CASSGHRGESAQETQYF
>-|-|TRBV4-2|16|TRBJ2-1
TGTGCCAGCAGCCCGCATACGAGCGGCCAGTACAATGAGCAGTTCTTC
CASSPHTSGQYNEQFF
>TRBD2|-|TRBV19|14|TRBJ2-3
TGTGCCAGTAGTTCGAGGACTAGCGGGGATACGCAGTATTTT
CASSSRTSGDTQYF
>-|-|TRBV28|13|TRBJ1-4
TGTGCCAGCAGGTTGCGGGACCGCGAAAAACTGTTTTTT
CASRLRDREKLFF
>-|-|TRBV29-1|14|TRBJ1-3
TGCAGCGTTGTATCGTACAGCTCTGGAAACACCATATATTTT
CSVVSYSSGNTIYF
>-|-|TRBV4-3|15|TRBJ1-1
TGCGCCAGCAGCCGGGAGAGCCGTCTGAACACTGAAGCTTTCTTT
CASSRESRLNTEAFF
>-|-|TRBV28|14|TRBJ2-6
TGTGCCAGCAGTTTTTCAGCTGGGGCCAACGTCCTGACTTTC
CASSFSAGANVLTF
>-|-|TRBV29-1|13|TRBJ1-2
TGCAGCGTTGAGGCTCGGTCTAACTATGGCTACACCTTC
CSVEARSNYGYTF
>TRBD1|-|TRBV6-6|16|TRBJ1-5
TGTGCCAGCAGACCCCGGACAGGGGGCAGCAATCAGCCCCAGCATTTT
CASRPRTGGSNQPQHF
>TRBD1|-|TRBV5-1|14|TRBJ1-1
TGCGCCAGCAGCTCCCGGACAGGCCGGACTGAAGCTTTCTTT
CASSSRTGRTEAFF
>-|once|TRBV5-1|16|TRBJ1-2
TGCGCCAGCAGCTTGGATGGGTTGCCGAGTGACTATGGCTACACCTTC
CASSLDGLPSDYGYTF
>TRBD1|-|TRBV5-1|15|TRBJ2-7
TGCGCCAGCAGCTCGGGGACAGCGGAGGCCTACGAGCAGTACTTC
CASSSGTAEAYEQYF
>-|-|TRBV6-5|15|TRBJ2-7
TGTGCCAGCAGTTACCGGACGGGGGACTCCTACGAGCAGTACTTC
CASSYRTGDSYEQYF
>-|-|TRBV25-1|14|TRBJ2-2
TGTGCCAGCAGTGAATGGAAAGTCACCGGGGAGCTGTTTTTT
CASSEWKVTGELFF
>-|-|TRBV6-1|15|TRBJ2-3
TGTGCCAGCACCCAGACTAGTCCTGGCACAGATACGCAGTATTTT
CASTQTSPGTDTQYF
>-|-|TRBV4-3|15|TRBJ2-1
TGCGCCAGCAGCCAAGATCGATCCGAATACAATGAGCAGTTCTTC
CASSQDRSEYNEQFF